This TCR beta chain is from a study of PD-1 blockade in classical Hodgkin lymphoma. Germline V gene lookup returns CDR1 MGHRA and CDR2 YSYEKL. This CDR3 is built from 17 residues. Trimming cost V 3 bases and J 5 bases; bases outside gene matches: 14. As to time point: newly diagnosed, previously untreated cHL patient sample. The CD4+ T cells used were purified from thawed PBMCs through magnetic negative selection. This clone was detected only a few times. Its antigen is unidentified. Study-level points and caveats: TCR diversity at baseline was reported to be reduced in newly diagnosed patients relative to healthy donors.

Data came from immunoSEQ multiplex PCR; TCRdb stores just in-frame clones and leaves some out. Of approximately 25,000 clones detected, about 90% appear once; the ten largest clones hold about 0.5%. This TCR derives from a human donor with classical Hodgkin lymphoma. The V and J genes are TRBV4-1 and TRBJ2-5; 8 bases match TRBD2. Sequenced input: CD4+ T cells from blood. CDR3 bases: TGCGCCAGCAGCCAGACTATAGCGGGGTCTTTCCGGGAGACCCAGTACTTC. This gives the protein CASSQTIAGSFRETQYF.